The sequence of this T cell receptor beta chain was determined in a study of CD8+CD57+ T cells in acquired aplastic anemia. The study profiled TCR beta VDJ and CDR3 using genomic DNA as template. One entry per CDR3 protein results from TCRdb running MiXCR on the reads. The sample lists 190,000 or so distinct CDR3 sequences, 60% to 65% occurring once. Germline assignment: CDR1 MGHDK and CDR2 SYGVNS. The CDR3 totals 13 residues. The V and J ends lost 7 bases and 4 bases respectively, with 14 bases between them. Sequencing was carried out using sorted CD4+, CD8+, or CD8+CD57+ T cells (not recorded which) from PBMCs. This sequence joins TRBV25-1 and TRBJ2-7; a weak D match, TRBD1 (5 bases). This TCR derives from a human donor in good health. This CDR3 is CASTGHLGYEQYF. CDR3 DNA: TGTGCCAGCACTGGACATTTAGGGTACGAGCAGTACTTC.